One and the same sample provided the 24 T cell receptor beta chains below, sequenced in a study of blood T cell repertoires in COVID-19. TCRdb keeps only in-frame clones here, not all; method: immunoSEQ multiplex PCR. In the table there are 200,000 to 250,000 clones, approximately 83% of which are singletons. Sample: PBMCs or T cells enriched from blood (not recorded which). Source of these receptors: a woman aged 55 to 70 who had recovered from COVID-19.

This chain links TRBV5-1 with TRBJ1-2, with D perhaps TRBD1 (5 bases). Trimming shortened V by 1 base and J by 4 bases, and 14 bases separated the two germline ends. CDR1 and CDR2 from the germline V gene are SGHRS and YFSETQ. CDR3 length equals 15 residues. The CDR3 is CASSLLFREAYGYTF. For the CDR3, the DNA is TGCGCCAGCAGCTTGCTCTTCAGGGAAGCCTATGGCTACACCTTC.

V and J are TRBV7-2 and TRBJ1-6, with TRBD1 matching 10 bases. The germline CDR1 and CDR2 sequences are SGHTA and FQGNSA. Trimming at V came to 5 bases and at J to 4 bases, leaving 5 bases not matched to a gene. The CDR3 is made up of 16 amino acids. The CDR3 here is CASSKRQGAYNSPLHF. The DNA of the CDR3 is TGTGCCAGCAGCAAGCGACAGGGGGCGTATAATTCACCCCTCCACTTT.

This clone has just one count. The genes are TRBV5-1 and TRBJ2-2; no reliable D call. The germline V gene has CDR1 SGHRS and CDR2 YFSETQ. V lost 5 bases and J 2 bases, leaving 19 bases between the germline ends. The CDR3 spans 17 residues. CDR3 sequence (DNA): TGCGCCAGCAGTCAATCAGGCCCCAGTGCTAACACCGGGGAGCTGTTTTTT. Its protein product is CASSQSGPSANTGELFF.

The chain couples TRBV13 to TRBJ1-2, with D unresolved. CDR1 PRHDT and CDR2 FYEKMQ come from the germline V gene (reference sequence). V lost 2 bases, J lost 1 base, and 8 bases lay in between. The CDR3 is made up of 14 amino acids. The CDR3 spells CASSLNGDNYGYTF. The CDR3 region has the DNA TGTGCCAGCAGCTTAAACGGAGATAACTATGGCTACACCTTC.

The CDR3 region has the DNA TGTGCCAGCAGTTCTCCGGGACAGGGGGCAGGTTCTGAAGCTTTCTTT. Its protein product is CASSSPGQGAGSEAFF. The J gene is TRBJ1-1, the V gene TRBV27; the match to TRBD1 covers 12 bases. The CDR3 covers 16 residues. With 4 bases clipped from V and 6 bases from J, the junction kept 9 bases outside the gene matches. Germline V gene data show CDR1 as MNHEY and CDR2 as SMNVEV (reference sequence).

This chain links TRBV5-4 with TRBJ1-2; the D is unclear. V gave up 3 bases and J gave up 5 bases, with 14 bases separating them. The CDR3 is 14 residues long. Germline CDR1 SGHNT, CDR2 YYREEE (reference sequence). The CDR3 protein is CASSSSTELYGYTF. CDR3 nucleotides: TGTGCCAGCAGCTCATCTACTGAACTGTATGGCTACACCTTC.

The chain has TRBV29-1 and TRBJ2-7, with a tentative D call TRBD2 (5 bases). The germline V and J ends were trimmed by 6 bases and 5 bases, with 20 bases remaining between them. Germline CDR1 and CDR2: SQVTM and ANQGSEA. This CDR3 is built from 14 residues. The DNA of the CDR3 is TGCAGCGTGCTCGCGGTTCCGGGGTTCCACGAGCAGTACTTC. This translates into CSVLAVPGFHEQYF.

This clone was counted once. The chain has TRBV11-2 and TRBJ1-4; no reliable D call. Germline V gene data show CDR1 as SGHAT and CDR2 as FQNNGV. The CDR3 runs to 15 residues. Trimming removed 5 bases from V and 0 bases from J, with 10 bases in between. The CDR3 DNA follows: TGTGCCAGCAGCGCCATCCGGGCAACTAATGAAAAACTGTTTTTT. It codes for CASSAIRATNEKLFF.

The chain links TRBV24-1 to TRBJ2-1, with D possibly TRBD1 on 5 matching bases. In germline, CDR1 is KGHDR, CDR2 SFDVKD. The CDR3 has 15 residues. Trimming pared 2 bases from V and 4 bases from J, leaving 11 bases between. The CDR3, as DNA: TGTGCCACCAGTGATTCTTGGGGCTTGTACAATGAGCAGTTCTTC. It is translated as CATSDSWGLYNEQFF.

This clone was found a few times. This sequence joins TRBV25-1 and TRBJ2-5; TRBD2 is a possible D gene (7 bases). Germline CDR1 MGHDK, CDR2 SYGVNS. The CDR3 has 16 amino acids. V gave up 0 bases and J gave up 5 bases, with 16 bases separating them. The CDR3 loop is CASSEYFGGQYETQYF. The CDR3 DNA follows: TGTGCCAGCAGTGAATATTTCGGGGGGCAATACGAGACCCAGTACTTC.

The genes are TRBV29-1 and TRBJ1-6; D might be TRBD1 (6 bases). The CDR3 extends over 14 amino acids. Per the germline V gene, CDR1 is SQVTM and CDR2 is ANQGSEA. Deletions cut 4 bases from V and 9 bases from J, with 16 bases between. This CDR3 is CSVGDQGLGSPLHF. CDR3 DNA: TGCAGCGTTGGAGACCAGGGGTTAGGTTCACCCCTCCACTTT.

The gene calls are TRBV4-1 and TRBJ2-7; TRBD2 aligns across 11 bases. Germline CDR1 reads MGHRA; CDR2 reads YSYEKL. The CDR3 is 15 residues long. V lost 1 base and J lost 3; bases outside the gene matches: 2. CDR3 protein: CASSQGLAGSYEQYF. DNA of the CDR3: TGCGCCAGCAGCCAAGGACTAGCGGGGAGCTACGAGCAGTACTTC.

This clone has more than one count but fewer than ten. The J gene is TRBJ1-5, the V gene TRBV3-1 (or the pseudogene TRBV3-2), with TRBD1 matching 9 bases. CDR1 and CDR2 (germline): LGHDT, YNNKEL (reference sequence). V shed 1 base and J 6 bases; nucleotides not matched to a gene: 4. CDR3 size: 15 residues. CDR3 sequence (DNA): TGTGCCAGCAGCCAAGCAACAGGGGGCGGTCAGCCCCAGCATTTT. It codes for CASSQATGGGQPQHF.

The V gene is TRBV4-2, the J gene TRBJ1-2; no reliable D call. The germline CDR1 and CDR2 sequences are LGHNA and YNFKEQ. Trimming pared 7 bases from V and 2 bases from J, leaving 14 bases between. The CDR3 covers 14 residues. Written as DNA, the CDR3 is TGTGCCAGCATCAACTCTGGGCAGAACTATGGCTACACCTTC. Translating gives CASINSGQNYGYTF.

The rearrangement joins TRBV7-2 to TRBJ1-1; TRBD1 is a possible D gene (6 bases). This CDR3 comprises 14 residues. Germline V CDR1 and CDR2: SGHTA, FQGNSA. The V end was cut by 4 bases, the J end by 0 bases, with 9 bases between. CDR3 in amino acids: CASSSQGMNTEAFF. In nucleotides, the CDR3 is TGTGCCAGCAGCTCCCAGGGGATGAACACTGAAGCTTTCTTT.

In the case of this clone: Other nucleotide sequences in the sample specify the same CDR3. The V and J genes are TRBV7-2 and TRBJ2-5, with 12 bases fitting TRBD2. CDR1 and CDR2 from the germline V gene are SGHTA and FQGNSA. V shed 4 bases and J 4 bases; nucleotides not matched to a gene: 1. There are 14 residues in the CDR3. The CDR3 here is CASSSGLAGETQYF. CDR3 sequence (DNA): TGTGCCAGCAGCTCGGGACTAGCGGGAGAGACCCAGTACTTC.

The sample holds a few counts of this clone. This sequence joins TRBV5-5 and TRBJ2-2; 8 nucleotides line up with TRBD2. J lost 3 bases, V lost 6 bases, and 10 bases had no gene match. CDR1 SGHKS and CDR2 YYEKEE come from the germline V gene (reference sequence). The CDR3 is 16 residues long. The CDR3 DNA sequence: TGTGCCAGCATCCTAAATCCCGGGGGGGACACCGGGGAGCTGTTTTTT. The encoded protein is CASILNPGGDTGELFF.

The chain couples TRBV19 to TRBJ1-4, with D perhaps matching TRBD1 (6 bases). Germline V gene data show CDR1 as LNHDA and CDR2 as SQIVND (reference sequence). CDR3 size: 14 residues. Trimming stripped 4 bases from V and 8 bases from J, with 14 bases between. The CDR3 is CASSTQDSLEKLFF. In nucleotides, the CDR3 is TGTGCCAGTAGTACCCAGGACAGCCTCGAAAAACTGTTTTTT.

V is TRBV5-1 and J is TRBJ1-1; 8 bases are shared with TRBD1. Germline CDR1 reads SGHRS; CDR2 reads YFSETQ. The CDR3 runs to 15 residues. V shed 1 base, J shed 1 base, and the junction held 3 bases outside the gene matches. The CDR3: CASSLSTGGNTEAFF. Written as DNA, the CDR3 is TGCGCCAGCAGCTTGTCAACAGGGGGGAACACTGAAGCTTTCTTT.

In nucleotides, the CDR3 is TGCAGCCCCGAAGGGGTGGCGGGGGAGCAAGAGACCCAGTACTTC. This sequence encodes CSPEGVAGEQETQYF. This chain joins TRBV29-1 and TRBJ2-5; TRBD2 matches 7 bases. From germline, CDR1 is SQVTM and CDR2 ANQGSEA. The V segment lost 8 bases and the J segment 2 bases; nucleotides outside the gene matches: 14. This CDR3 spans 15 amino acids.

The V and J genes are TRBV19 and TRBJ2-1; 8 bases are shared with TRBD1. The V segment lost 1 base and the J segment 4 bases; nucleotides outside the gene matches: 3. Germline V gene data show CDR1 as LNHDA and CDR2 as SQIVND (reference sequence). The CDR3 is made up of 15 amino acids. As DNA, the CDR3 is TGTGCCAGTAGTATAGCACGACAGGGGTACAATGAGCAGTTCTTC. This translates into CASSIARQGYNEQFF.

Here the CDR3 reads CASSIPHSTDTQYF. CDR3 bases: TGTGCCAGTAGTATTCCCCACTCCACAGATACGCAGTATTTT. The chain links TRBV19 to TRBJ2-3; unclear D gene. CDR1 and CDR2 (germline): LNHDA, SQIVND (reference sequence). V lost 3 bases to trimming and J lost 2 bases, with 9 bases between them. This CDR3 is 14 amino acids long.

The chain uses TRBV3-1 (or the pseudogene TRBV3-2) and TRBJ2-7; 8 positions agree with TRBD2. Germline trimming cut 4 bases from V and 4 bases from J; bases unmatched to any gene: 9. The length of the CDR3 is 15 residues. The germline gives CDR1 LGHDT, CDR2 YNNKEL (reference sequence). CDR3 loop: CASSRAGLDPYEQYF. CDR3 in DNA: TGTGCCAGCAGCCGAGCGGGACTAGACCCATACGAGCAGTACTTC.

This chain links TRBV6-1 with TRBJ1-4, with no clear D. V lost 4 bases and J 4 bases, leaving 19 bases between the germline ends. Germline CDR1 reads MNHNS; CDR2 reads SASEGT. This CDR3 has 17 residues. The CDR3 DNA reads TGTGCCAGCAGTGTTATCGTGGGCAGGACTCGTAATGAAAAACTGTTTTTT. Translating gives CASSVIVGRTRNEKLFF.